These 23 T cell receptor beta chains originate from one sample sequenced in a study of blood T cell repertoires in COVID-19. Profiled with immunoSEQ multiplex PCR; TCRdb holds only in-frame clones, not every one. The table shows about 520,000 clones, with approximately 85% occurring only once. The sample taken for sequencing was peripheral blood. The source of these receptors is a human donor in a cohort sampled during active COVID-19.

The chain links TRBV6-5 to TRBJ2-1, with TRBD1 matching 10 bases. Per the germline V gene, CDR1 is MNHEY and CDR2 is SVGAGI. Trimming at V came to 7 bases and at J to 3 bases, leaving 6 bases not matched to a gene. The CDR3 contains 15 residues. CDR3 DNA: TGTGCCAGCACCGCCGGGACAGGGGTCTACAATGAGCAGTTCTTC. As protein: CASTAGTGVYNEQFF.

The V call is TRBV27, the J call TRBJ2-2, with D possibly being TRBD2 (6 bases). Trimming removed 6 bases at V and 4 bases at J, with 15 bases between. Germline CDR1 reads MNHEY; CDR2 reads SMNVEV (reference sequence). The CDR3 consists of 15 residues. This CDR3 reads CASRRSSVGTGELFF. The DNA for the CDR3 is TGTGCCAGCAGACGCTCTAGCGTGGGCACCGGGGAGCTGTTTTTT.

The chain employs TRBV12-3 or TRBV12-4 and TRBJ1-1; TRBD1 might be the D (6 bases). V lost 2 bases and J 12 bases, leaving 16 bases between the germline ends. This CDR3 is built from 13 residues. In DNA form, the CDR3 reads TGTGCCAGCAGTTTAACACAGGGAGTTGAGTCTTTCTTT. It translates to CASSLTQGVESFF.

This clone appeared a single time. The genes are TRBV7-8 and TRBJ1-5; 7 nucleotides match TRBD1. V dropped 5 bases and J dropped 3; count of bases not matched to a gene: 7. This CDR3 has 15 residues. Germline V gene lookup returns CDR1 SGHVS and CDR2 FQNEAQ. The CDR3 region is CASSPTQGSNQPQHF. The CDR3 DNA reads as TGTGCCAGCAGCCCCACACAGGGGTCCAATCAGCCCCAGCATTTT.

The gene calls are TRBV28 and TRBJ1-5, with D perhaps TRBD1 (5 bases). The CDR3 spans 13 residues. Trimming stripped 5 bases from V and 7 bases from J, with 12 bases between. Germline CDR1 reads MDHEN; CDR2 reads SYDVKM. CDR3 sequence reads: CASSIATGQPQHF. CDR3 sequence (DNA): TGTGCCAGCAGTATAGCAACAGGACAGCCCCAGCATTTT. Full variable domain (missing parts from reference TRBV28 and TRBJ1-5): DVKVTQSSRYLVKRTGEKVFLECVQDMDHENMFWYRQDPGLGLRLIYFSYDVKMKEKGDIPEGYSVSREKKERFSLILESASTNQTSMYLCASSIATGQPQHFGDGTRLSIL.

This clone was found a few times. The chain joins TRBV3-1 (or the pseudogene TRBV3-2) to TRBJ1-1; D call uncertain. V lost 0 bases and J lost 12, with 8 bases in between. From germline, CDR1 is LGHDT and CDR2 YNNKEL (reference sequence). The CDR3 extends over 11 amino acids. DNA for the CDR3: TGTGCCAGCAGCCAAGACATCGGGACTTTCTTT. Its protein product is CASSQDIGTFF.

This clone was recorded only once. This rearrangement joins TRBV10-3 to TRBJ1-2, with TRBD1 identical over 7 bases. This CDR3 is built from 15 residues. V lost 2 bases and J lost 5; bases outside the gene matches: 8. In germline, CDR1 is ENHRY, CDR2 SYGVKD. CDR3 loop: CAISETSDRVYGYTF. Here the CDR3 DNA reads TGTGCCATCAGTGAGACGAGCGACAGGGTTTATGGCTACACCTTC.

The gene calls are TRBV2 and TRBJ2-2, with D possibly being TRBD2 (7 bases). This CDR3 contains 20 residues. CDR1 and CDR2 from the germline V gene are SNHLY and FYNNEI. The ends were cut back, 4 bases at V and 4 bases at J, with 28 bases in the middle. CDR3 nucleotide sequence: TGTGCCAGCAGTGCCCGGGGGGCGACGTTAGCTAGCGGTTCCACCGGGGAGCTGTTTTTT. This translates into CASSARGATLASGSTGELFF. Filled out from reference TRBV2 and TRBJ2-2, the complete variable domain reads EPEVTQTPSHQVTQMGQEVILRCVPISNHLYFYWYRQILGQKVEFLVSFYNNEISEKSEIFDDQFSVERPDGSNFTLKIRSTKLEDSAMYFCASSARGATLASGSTGELFFGEGSRLTVL.

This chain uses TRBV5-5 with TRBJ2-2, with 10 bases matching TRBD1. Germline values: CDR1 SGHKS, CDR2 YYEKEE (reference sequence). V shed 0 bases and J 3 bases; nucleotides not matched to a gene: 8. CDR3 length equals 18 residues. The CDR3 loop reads CASSLGMRQGADTGELFF. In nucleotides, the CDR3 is TGTGCCAGCAGCTTGGGGATGAGACAGGGGGCCGACACCGGGGAGCTGTTTTTT.

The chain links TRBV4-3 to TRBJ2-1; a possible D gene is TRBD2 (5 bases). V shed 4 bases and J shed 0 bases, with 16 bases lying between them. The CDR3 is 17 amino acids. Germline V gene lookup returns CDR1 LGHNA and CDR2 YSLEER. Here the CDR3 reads CASSPQLRGLSYNEQFF. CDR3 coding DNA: TGCGCCAGCAGCCCACAACTCCGAGGGCTCTCCTACAATGAGCAGTTCTTC.

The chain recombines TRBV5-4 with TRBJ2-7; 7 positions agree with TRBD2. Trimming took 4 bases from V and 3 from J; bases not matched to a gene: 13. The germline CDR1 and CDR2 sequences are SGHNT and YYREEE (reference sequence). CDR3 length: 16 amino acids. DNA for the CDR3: TGTGCCAGCAGCCTACAGCTGGGCGGGAGCCTCTACGAGCAGTACTTC. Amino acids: CASSLQLGGSLYEQYF. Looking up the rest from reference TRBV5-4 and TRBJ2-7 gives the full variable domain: ETGVTQSPTHLIKTRGQQVTLRCSSQSGHNTVSWYQQALGQGPQFIFQYYREEENGRGNFPPRFSGLQFPNYSSELNVNALELDDSALYLCASSLQLGGSLYEQYFGPGTRLTVT.

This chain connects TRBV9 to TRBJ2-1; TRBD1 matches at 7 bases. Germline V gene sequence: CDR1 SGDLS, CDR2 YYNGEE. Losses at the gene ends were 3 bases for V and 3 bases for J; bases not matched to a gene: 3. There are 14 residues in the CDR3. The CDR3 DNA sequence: TGTGCCAGCAGCGAGGGGGCGCTCTACAATGAGCAGTTCTTC. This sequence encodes CASSEGALYNEQFF. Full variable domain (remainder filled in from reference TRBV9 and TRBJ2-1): DSGVTQTPKHLITATGQRVTLRCSPRSGDLSVYWYQQSLDQGLQFLIQYYNGEERAKGNILERFSAQQFPDLHSELNLSSLELGDSALYFCASSEGALYNEQFFGPGTRLTVL.

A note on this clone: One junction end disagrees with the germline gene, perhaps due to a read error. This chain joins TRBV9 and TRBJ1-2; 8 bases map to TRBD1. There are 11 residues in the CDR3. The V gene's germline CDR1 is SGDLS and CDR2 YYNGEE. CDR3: CASSGGQESIF. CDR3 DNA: TGTGCCAGCAGCGGGGGACAGGAGTCCATCTTC. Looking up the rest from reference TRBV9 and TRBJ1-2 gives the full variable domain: DSGVTQTPKHLITATGQRVTLRCSPRSGDLSVYWYQQSLDQGLQFLIQYYNGEERAKGNILERFSAQQFPDLHSELNLSSLELGDSALYFCASSGGQESIFGSGTRLTVV.

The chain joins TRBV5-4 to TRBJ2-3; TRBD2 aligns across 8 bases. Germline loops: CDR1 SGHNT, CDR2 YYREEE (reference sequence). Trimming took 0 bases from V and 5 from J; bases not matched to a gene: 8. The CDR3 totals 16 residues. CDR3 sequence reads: CASSLDLAGFGDTQYF. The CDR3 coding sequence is TGTGCCAGCAGCTTGGACTTAGCGGGATTCGGAGATACGCAGTATTTT.

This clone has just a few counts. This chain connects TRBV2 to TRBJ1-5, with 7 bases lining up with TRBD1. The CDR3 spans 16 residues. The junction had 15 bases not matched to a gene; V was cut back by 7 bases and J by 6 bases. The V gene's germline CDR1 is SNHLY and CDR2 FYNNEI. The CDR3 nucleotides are TGTGCCAGCAACAGAGGGGGCGACCAGAGGGCTCAGCCCCAGCATTTT. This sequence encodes CASNRGGDQRAQPQHF. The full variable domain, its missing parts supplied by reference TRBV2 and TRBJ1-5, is EPEVTQTPSHQVTQMGQEVILRCVPISNHLYFYWYRQILGQKVEFLVSFYNNEISEKSEIFDDQFSVERPDGSNFTLKIRSTKLEDSAMYFCASNRGGDQRAQPQHFGDGTRLSIL.

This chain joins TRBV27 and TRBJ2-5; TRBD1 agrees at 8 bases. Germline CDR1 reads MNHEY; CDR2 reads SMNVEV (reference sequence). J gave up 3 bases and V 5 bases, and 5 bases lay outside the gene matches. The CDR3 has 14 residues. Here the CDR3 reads CASSIPGQEETQYF. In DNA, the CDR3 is TGTGCCAGCAGTATTCCGGGACAGGAAGAGACCCAGTACTTC.

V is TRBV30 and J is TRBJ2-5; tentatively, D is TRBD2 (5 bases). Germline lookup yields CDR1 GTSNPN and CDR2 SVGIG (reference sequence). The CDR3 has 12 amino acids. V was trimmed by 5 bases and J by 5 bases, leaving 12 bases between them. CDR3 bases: TGTGCCTGGGGACCCGGCGGGGAGACCCAGTACTTC. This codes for CAWGPGGETQYF.

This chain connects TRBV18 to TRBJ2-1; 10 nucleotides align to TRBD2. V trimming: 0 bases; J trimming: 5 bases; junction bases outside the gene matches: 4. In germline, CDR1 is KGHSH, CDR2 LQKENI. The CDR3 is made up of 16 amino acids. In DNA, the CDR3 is TGTGCCAGCTCACCACCTGCTAGCGGGAGTGACAATGAGCAGTTCTTC. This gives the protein CASSPPASGSDNEQFF.

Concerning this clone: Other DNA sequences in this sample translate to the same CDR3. In nucleotides, the CDR3 is TGCGCCAGCAGCTTGGGGGGCAGTACAGATACGCAGTATTTT. It yields the protein CASSLGGSTDTQYF. The chain uses TRBV5-1 and TRBJ2-3; tentative D call: TRBD1 (5 bases). The CDR3 runs 14 residues. V lost 0 bases and J 3 bases, leaving 8 bases between the germline ends. Germline V gives CDR1 SGHRS, CDR2 YFSETQ.

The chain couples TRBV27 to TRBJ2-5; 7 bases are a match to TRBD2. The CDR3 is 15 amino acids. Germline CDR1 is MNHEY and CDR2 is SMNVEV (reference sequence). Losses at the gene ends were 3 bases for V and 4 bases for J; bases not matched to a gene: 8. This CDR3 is CASSFGAGSIETQYF. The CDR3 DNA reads TGTGCCAGCAGTTTTGGAGCGGGGTCTATAGAGACCCAGTACTTC.

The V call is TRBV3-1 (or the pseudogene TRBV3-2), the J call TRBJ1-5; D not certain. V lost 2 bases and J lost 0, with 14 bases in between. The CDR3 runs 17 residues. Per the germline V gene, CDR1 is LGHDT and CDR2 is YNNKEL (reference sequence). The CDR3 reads CASSQSYDRLSNQPQHF. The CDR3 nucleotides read TGTGCCAGCAGCCAATCCTATGACCGACTTAGCAATCAGCCCCAGCATTTT.

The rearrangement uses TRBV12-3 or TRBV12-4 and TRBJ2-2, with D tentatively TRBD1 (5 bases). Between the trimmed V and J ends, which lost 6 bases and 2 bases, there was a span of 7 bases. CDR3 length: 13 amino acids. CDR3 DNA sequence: TGTGCCAGCAGGACAGTTAACACCGGGGAGCTGTTTTTT. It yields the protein CASRTVNTGELFF.

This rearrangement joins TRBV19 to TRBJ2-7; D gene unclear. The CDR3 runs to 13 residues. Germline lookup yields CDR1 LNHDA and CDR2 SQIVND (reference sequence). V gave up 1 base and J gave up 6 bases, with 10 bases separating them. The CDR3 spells CASSIARDSEQYF. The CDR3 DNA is TGTGCCAGTAGTATAGCCCGAGACTCCGAGCAGTACTTC. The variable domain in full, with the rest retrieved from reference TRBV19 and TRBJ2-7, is DGGITQSPKYLFRKEGQNVTLSCEQNLNHDAMYWYRQDPGQGLRLIYYSQIVNDFQKGDIAEGYSVSREKKESFPLTVTSAQKNPTAFYLCASSIARDSEQYFGPGTRLTVT.